The T cell receptor beta chain described here comes from a study of patients and donors after allogeneic stem cell transplantation. TCRdb itself ran the RT-PCR reads through MiXCR, one entry per CDR3 protein. The sample holds about a million distinct CDR3 sequences, roughly 18% seen once. The CDR3 is 17 amino acids. Germline V gene data show CDR1 as SGHKS and CDR2 as YYEKEE (reference sequence). With 0 bases clipped from V and 1 base from J, the junction kept 8 bases outside the gene matches. This TCR derives from a human donor who was either an allogeneic HSCT recipient or a stem cell or donor lymphocyte infusion donor (not recorded which). It is not recorded whose cells these are; they may come from a transplant donor. This chain links TRBV5-5 with TRBJ2-3, with 7 bases fitting TRBD1. Sequencing was done on a sample of blood, either unsorted or a sorted T cell fraction (not recorded which). CDR3 sequence: CASSLVFRDRGTDTQYF. CDR3 DNA sequence: TGTGCCAGCAGCTTGGTATTTCGGGACAGAGGCACAGATACGCAGTATTTT.